What follows are 10 T cell receptor beta chains derived from one specimen sequenced in a study of metastatic and nonmetastatic thyroid tumors. No patient received treatment before thyroid surgery. TCRdb re-analyzed the PCR reads using MiXCR. The sample lists 91,000 or so clones; approximately 11% were seen once. Sequenced material: blood. Every receptor here comes from a female donor with papillary thyroid cancer or a benign thyroid nodule (not recorded which). Some clones in this sample may be carry-over from other donors' samples.

This clone was counted between two and nine times. It may be a read error: a sequence one base away is much more abundant. The DNA of the CDR3 is TGTGCCAGCAGGGGACAGGCGAACACTGTAGCTTTCTTT. This encodes CASRGQANTVAFF. The chain couples TRBV3-1 to TRBJ1-1; 8 bases fit TRBD1. This CDR3 has 13 residues. Germline assignment: CDR1 LGHDT and CDR2 YNNKEL (reference sequence).

This clone was found many times. The chain employs TRBV5-4 and TRBJ1-2; no reliable D call. V lost 0 bases, J lost 1 base, and 13 bases lay in between. The CDR3 is 16 amino acids. Germline lookup yields CDR1 SGHNT and CDR2 YYREEE (reference sequence). The CDR3 loop reads CASSLVGGRINYGYTF. The CDR3 DNA reads TGTGCCAGCAGCTTGGTTGGCGGACGGATTAACTATGGCTACACCTTC. Filled out from reference TRBV5-4 and TRBJ1-2, the complete variable domain reads ETGVTQSPTHLIKTRGQQVTLRCSSQSGHNTVSWYQQALGQGPQFIFQYYREEENGRGNFPPRFSGLQFPNYSSELNVNALELDDSALYLCASSLVGGRINYGYTFGSGTRLTVV.

The sample holds many counts of this clone. The rearrangement uses TRBV4-1 and TRBJ2-1, with 10 nucleotides matching TRBD1. V lost 8 bases and J lost 6; bases outside the gene matches: 13. Germline CDR1 is MGHRA and CDR2 is YSYEKL. The CDR3 is 16 residues long. CDR3 residues: CASQPSPGQGINEQFF. The DNA for the CDR3 is TGCGCCAGCCAGCCAAGCCCGGGACAGGGGATCAATGAGCAGTTCTTC.

This clone occurred many times. In the same sample, other DNA sequences code for this CDR3. V gene TRBV28 combines with J gene TRBJ2-1; a weak D match, TRBD2 (6 bases). Germline values: CDR1 MDHEN, CDR2 SYDVKM. CDR3 length: 14 amino acids. Trimming removed 8 bases at V and 4 bases at J, with 15 bases between. This chain's CDR3 is CASFSGPTYNEQFF. CDR3 in DNA: TGTGCCAGCTTTAGCGGACCGACTTACAATGAGCAGTTCTTC.

This clone was observed many times. The CDR3 spells CSASQEGGIYEQYF. CDR3 bases: TGCAGTGCTAGCCAGGAGGGGGGGATATACGAGCAGTACTTC. The chain has TRBV20-1 and TRBJ2-7; tentatively, D is TRBD2 (7 bases). The V gene's germline CDR1 is DFQATT and CDR2 SNEGSKA (reference sequence). The CDR3 is 14 amino acids. V was cut by 3 bases and J by 4 bases, with 16 bases left in between.

As to this clone: In the same sample, other DNA sequences code for this CDR3. The rearrangement links TRBV6-1 to TRBJ1-3, with D perhaps matching TRBD1 (6 bases). V was clipped by 6 bases and J by 0 bases, with 12 bases between them. CDR1 and CDR2 from the germline V gene are MNHNS and SASEGT. The CDR3 runs 15 residues. The CDR3 protein is CASRGPTGSGNTIYF. Written as DNA, the CDR3 is TGTGCCAGCAGGGGGCCGACAGGCTCTGGAAACACCATATATTTT.

This clone came up many times. The chain employs TRBV14 and TRBJ2-7; 7 nucleotides align to TRBD2. V lost 2 bases to trimming and J lost 0 bases; unmatched junction nucleotides: 7. The germline CDR1 and CDR2 sequences are SGHDN and FVKESK. CDR3 length: 16 residues. CDR3 sequence reads: CASSQRLGLTSYEQYF. As DNA, the CDR3 is TGTGCCAGCAGCCAACGTTTGGGACTAACCTCCTACGAGCAGTACTTC. Complete variable domain (other parts from reference TRBV14 and TRBJ2-7): EAGVTQFPSHSVIEKGQTVTLRCDPISGHDNLYWYRRVMGKEIKFLLHFVKESKQDESGMPNNRFLAERTGGTYSTLKVQPAELEDSGVYFCASSQRLGLTSYEQYFGPGTRLTVT.

This clone showed up many times. This specimen includes other DNA sequences encoding the same CDR3. The V and J genes are TRBV6-5 and TRBJ2-7, with no clear D. Trimming removed 0 bases from V and 5 bases from J, with 8 bases in between. The CDR3 runs 13 residues. Germline lookup yields CDR1 MNHEY and CDR2 SVGAGI. In DNA, the CDR3 is TGTGCCAGCAGTTACTCGAGTCAGAACGAGCAGTACTTC. Translated: CASSYSSQNEQYF.

In its sample, this clone was seen a few times. This rearrangement joins TRBV7-2 to TRBJ1-2; D is uncertain. Per germline, CDR1 SGHTA and CDR2 FQGNSA. Trimming pared 7 bases from V and 6 bases from J, leaving 12 bases between. The CDR3 extends over 12 amino acids. CDR3 amino acids: CASIPTGDGYTF. The CDR3 bases are TGTGCCAGCATCCCCACCGGTGATGGCTACACCTTC. The complete variable domain, with remaining parts taken from reference TRBV7-2 and TRBJ1-2, reads GAGVSQSPSNKVTEKGKDVELRCDPISGHTALYWYRQSLGQGLEFLIYFQGNSAPDKSGLPSDRFSAERTGGSVSTLTIQRTQQEDSAVYLCASIPTGDGYTFGSGTRLTVV.

V usage is TRBV11-1 and J usage is TRBJ2-7; TRBD1 agrees at 7 bases. Trimming at V came to 5 bases and at J to 0 bases, leaving 13 bases not matched to a gene. Germline loops: CDR1 SGHAT, CDR2 FQDESV (reference sequence). This CDR3 comprises 17 residues. This CDR3 reads CASSILSGTVTSYEQYF. The CDR3 DNA is TGTGCCAGCAGCATACTTTCCGGGACAGTGACCTCCTACGAGCAGTACTTC. The full variable domain, with the rest looked up from reference TRBV11-1 and TRBJ2-7, is EAEVAQSPRYKITEKSQAVAFWCDPISGHATLYWYRQILGQGPELLVQFQDESVVDDSQLPKDRFSAERLKGVDSTLKIQPAELGDSAMYLCASSILSGTVTSYEQYFGPGTRLTVT.